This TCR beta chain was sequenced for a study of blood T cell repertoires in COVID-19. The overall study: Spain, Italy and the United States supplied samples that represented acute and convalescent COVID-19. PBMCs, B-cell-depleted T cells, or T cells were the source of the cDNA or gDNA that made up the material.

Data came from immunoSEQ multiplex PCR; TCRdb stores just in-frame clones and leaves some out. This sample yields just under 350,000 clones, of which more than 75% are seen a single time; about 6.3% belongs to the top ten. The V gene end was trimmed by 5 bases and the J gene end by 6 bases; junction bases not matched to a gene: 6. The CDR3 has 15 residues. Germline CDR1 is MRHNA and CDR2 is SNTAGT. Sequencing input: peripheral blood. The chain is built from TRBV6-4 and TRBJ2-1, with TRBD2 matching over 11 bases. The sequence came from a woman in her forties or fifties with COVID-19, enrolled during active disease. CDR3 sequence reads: CASSPGLAVVNEQFF. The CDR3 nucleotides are TGTGCCAGCAGTCCGGGACTAGCGGTGGTCAATGAGCAGTTCTTC.